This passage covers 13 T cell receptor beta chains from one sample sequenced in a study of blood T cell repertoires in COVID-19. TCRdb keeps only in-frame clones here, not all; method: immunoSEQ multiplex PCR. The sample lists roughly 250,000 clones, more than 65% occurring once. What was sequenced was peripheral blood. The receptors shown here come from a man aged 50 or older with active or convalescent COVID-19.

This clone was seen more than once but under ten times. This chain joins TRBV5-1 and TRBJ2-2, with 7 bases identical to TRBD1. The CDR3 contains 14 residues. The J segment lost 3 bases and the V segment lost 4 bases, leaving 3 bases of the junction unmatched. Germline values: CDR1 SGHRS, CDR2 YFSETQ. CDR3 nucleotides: TGCGCCAGCAGCGTGACAGGGTACACCGGGGAGCTGTTTTTT. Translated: CASSVTGYTGELFF. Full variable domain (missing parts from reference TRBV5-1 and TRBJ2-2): KAGVTQTPRYLIKTRGQQVTLSCSPISGHRSVSWYQQTPGQGLQFLFEYFSETQRNKGNFPGRFSGRQFSNSRSEMNVSTLELGDSALYLCASSVTGYTGELFFGEGSRLTVL.

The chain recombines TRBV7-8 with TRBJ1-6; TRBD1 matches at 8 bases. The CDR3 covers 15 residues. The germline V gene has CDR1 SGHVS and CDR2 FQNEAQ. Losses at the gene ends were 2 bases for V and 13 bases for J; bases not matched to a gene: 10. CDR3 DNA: TGTGCCAGCAGCTTACGGGGACAGGCGGCTTCGCCCCTCCACTTT. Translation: CASSLRGQAASPLHF.

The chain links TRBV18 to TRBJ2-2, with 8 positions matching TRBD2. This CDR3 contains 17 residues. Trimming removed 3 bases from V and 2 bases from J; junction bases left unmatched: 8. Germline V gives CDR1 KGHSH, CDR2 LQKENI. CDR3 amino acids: CASSPAGAGVNTGELFF. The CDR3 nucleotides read TGTGCCAGCTCACCCGCCGGAGCGGGGGTTAACACCGGGGAGCTGTTTTTT.

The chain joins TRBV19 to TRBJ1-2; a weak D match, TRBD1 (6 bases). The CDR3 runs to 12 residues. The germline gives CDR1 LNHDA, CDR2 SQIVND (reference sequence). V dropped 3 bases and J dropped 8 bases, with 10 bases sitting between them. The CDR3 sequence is CASSILGGGYTF. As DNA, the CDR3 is TGTGCCAGTAGTATCTTAGGGGGAGGCTACACCTTC.

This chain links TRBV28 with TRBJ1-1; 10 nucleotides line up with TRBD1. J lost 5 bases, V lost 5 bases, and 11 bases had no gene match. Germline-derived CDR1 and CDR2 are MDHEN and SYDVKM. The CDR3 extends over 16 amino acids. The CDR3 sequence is CASSPPTGGWNTEAFF. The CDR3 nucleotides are TGTGCCAGCAGTCCTCCGACAGGGGGCTGGAATACTGAAGCTTTCTTT.

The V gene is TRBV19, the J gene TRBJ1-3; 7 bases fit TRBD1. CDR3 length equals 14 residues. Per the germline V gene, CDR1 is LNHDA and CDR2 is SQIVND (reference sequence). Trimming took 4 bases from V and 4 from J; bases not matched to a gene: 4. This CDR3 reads CASSTSDRGNTIYF. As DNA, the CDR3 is TGTGCCAGTAGTACCTCGGACAGGGGAAACACCATATATTTT.

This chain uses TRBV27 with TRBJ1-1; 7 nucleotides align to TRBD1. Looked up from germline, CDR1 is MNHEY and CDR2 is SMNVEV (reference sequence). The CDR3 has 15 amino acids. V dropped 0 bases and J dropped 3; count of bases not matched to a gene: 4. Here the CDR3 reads CASSLSWQGDTEAFF. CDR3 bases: TGTGCCAGCAGTTTATCGTGGCAGGGGGACACTGAAGCTTTCTTT.

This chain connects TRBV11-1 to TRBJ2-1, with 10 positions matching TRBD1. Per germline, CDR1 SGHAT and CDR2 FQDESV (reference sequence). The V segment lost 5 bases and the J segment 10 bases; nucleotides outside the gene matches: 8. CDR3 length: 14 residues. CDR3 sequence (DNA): TGTGCCAGCAGCATTCGGGACAGGGGAACCGAGCAGTTCTTC. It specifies CASSIRDRGTEQFF.

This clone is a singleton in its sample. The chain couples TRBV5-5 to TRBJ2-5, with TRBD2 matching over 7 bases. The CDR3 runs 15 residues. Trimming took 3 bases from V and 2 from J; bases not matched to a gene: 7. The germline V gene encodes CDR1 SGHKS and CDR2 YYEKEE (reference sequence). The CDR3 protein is CASSSGGRVQETQYF. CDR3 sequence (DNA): TGTGCCAGCAGCTCGGGGGGTAGAGTTCAAGAGACCCAGTACTTC.

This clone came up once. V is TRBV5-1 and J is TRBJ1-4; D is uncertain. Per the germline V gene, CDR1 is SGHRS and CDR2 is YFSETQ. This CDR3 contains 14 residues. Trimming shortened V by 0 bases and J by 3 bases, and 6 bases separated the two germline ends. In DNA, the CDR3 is TGCGCCAGCAGCTTGGGAGGGTCTAATGAAAAACTGTTTTTT. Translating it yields CASSLGGSNEKLFF.

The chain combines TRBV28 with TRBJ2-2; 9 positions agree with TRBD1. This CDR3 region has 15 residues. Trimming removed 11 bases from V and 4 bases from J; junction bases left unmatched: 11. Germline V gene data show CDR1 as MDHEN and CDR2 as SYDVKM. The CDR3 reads CAGKSGQGGTGELFF. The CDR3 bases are TGTGCCGGAAAATCGGGACAGGGCGGCACCGGGGAGCTGTTTTTT.

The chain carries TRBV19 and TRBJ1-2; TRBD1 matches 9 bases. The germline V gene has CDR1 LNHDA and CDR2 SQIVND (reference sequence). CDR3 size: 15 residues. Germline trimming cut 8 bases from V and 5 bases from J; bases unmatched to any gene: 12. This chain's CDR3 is CASAGTGLFGYGYTF. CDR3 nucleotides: TGTGCCAGTGCCGGGACAGGGCTCTTTGGGTATGGCTACACCTTC.

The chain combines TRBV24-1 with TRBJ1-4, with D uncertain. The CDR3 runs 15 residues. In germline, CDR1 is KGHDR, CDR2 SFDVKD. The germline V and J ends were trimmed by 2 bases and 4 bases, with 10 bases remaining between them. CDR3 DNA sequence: TGTGCCACCAGTGATTGGTGGCCGAATAATGAAAAACTGTTTTTT. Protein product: CATSDWWPNNEKLFF.